This T cell receptor (beta chain) was profiled in a study of blood T cell repertoires in COVID-19. V was shortened by 2 bases and J by 8 bases, with 7 bases between the two germline ends. The CDR3 runs 13 residues. CDR1 is SGHDN, CDR2 FVKESK, per germline. Data came from immunoSEQ multiplex PCR; TCRdb stores just in-frame clones and leaves some out. This repertoire shows about 140,000 clones, 90% found once; its top ten account for 11%. The chain employs TRBV14 and TRBJ1-6; D is uncertain. The source of this sequence is a woman of 80 years or more with acute or convalescent COVID-19. Sequenced input: peripheral blood. The CDR3 spells CASSQSKDSPLHF. CDR3 coding DNA: TGTGCCAGCAGCCAATCTAAAGATTCACCCCTCCACTTT.